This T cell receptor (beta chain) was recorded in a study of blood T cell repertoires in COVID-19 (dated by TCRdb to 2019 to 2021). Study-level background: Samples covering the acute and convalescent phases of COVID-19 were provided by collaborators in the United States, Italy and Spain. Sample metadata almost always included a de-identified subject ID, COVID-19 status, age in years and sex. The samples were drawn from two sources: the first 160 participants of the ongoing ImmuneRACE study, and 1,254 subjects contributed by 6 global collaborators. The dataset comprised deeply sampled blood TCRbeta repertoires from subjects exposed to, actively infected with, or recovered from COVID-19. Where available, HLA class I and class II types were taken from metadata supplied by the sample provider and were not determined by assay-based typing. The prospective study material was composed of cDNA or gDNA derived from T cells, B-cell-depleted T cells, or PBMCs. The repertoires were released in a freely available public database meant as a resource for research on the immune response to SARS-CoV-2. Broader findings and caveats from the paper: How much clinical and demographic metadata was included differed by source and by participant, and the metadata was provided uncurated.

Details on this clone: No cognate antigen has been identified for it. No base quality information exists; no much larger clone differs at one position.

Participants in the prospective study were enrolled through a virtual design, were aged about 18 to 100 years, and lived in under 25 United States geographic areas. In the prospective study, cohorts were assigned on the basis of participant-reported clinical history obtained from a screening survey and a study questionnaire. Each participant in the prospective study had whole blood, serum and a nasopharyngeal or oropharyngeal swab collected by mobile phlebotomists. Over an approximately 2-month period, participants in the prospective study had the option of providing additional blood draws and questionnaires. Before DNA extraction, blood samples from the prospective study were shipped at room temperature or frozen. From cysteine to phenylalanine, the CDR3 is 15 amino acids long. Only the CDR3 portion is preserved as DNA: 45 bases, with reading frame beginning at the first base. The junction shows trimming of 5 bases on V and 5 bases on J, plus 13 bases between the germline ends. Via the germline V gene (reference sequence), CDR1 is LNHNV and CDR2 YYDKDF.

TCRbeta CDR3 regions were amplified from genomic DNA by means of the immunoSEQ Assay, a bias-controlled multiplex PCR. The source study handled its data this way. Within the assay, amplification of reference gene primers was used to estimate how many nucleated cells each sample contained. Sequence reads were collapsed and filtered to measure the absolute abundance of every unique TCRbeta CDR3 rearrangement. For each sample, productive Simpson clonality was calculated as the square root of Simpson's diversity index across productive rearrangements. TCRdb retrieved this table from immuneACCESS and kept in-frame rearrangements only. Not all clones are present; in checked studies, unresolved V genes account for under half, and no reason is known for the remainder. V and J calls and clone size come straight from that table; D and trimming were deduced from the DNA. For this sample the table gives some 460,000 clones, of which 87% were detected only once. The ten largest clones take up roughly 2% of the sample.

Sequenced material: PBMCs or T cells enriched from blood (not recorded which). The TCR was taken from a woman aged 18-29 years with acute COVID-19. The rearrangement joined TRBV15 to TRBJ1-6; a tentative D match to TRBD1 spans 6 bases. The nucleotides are TGTGCCACCAGCGGGGGCCCCGCCGATAATTCACCCCTCCACTTT. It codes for CATSGGPADNSPLHF.